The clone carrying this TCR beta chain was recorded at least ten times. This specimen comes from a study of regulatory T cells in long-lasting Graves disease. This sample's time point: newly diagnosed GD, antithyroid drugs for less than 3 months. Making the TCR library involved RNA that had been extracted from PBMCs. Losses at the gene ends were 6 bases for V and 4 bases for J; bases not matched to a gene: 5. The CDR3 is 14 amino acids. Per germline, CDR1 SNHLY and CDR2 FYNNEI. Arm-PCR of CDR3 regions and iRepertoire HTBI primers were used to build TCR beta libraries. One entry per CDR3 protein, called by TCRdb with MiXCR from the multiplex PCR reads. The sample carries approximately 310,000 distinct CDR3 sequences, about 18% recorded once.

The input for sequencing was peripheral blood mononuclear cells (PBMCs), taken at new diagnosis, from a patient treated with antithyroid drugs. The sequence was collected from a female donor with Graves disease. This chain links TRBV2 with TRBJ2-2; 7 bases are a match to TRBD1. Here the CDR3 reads CASREQGPTGELFF. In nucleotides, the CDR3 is TGTGCCAGCAGGGAACAGGGGCCCACCGGGGAGCTGTTTTTT.